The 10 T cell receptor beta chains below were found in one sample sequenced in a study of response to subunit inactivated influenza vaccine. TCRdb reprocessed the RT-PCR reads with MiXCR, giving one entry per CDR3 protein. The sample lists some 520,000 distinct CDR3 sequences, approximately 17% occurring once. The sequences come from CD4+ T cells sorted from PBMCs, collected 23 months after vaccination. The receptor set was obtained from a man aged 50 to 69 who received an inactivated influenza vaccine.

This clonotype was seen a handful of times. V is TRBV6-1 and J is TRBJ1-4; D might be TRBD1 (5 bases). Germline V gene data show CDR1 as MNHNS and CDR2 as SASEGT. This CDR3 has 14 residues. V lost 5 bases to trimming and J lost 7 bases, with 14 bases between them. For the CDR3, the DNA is TGTGCCAGCAGTAGCGACAGCGGGGCTGAAAAACTGTTTTTT. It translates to CASSSDSGAEKLFF.

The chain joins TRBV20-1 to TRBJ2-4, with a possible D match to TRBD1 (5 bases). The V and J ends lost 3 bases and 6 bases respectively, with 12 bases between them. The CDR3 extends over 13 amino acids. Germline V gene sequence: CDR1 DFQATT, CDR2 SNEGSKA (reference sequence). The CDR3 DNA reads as TGCAGTGCTAGTCTTGCAGGGATAAACATTCAGTACTTC. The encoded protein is CSASLAGINIQYF.

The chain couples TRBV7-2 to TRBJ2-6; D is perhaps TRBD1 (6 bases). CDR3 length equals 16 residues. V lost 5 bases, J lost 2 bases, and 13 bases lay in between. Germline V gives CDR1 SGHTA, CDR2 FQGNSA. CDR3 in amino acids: CASSRDIFTGANVLTF. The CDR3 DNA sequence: TGTGCCAGCAGCCGGGACATATTTACTGGGGCCAACGTCCTGACTTTC.

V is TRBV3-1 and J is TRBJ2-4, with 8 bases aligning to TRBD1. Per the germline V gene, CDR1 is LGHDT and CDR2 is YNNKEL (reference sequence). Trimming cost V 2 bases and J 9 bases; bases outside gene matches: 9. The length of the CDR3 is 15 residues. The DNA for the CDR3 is TGTGCCAGCAGCCAACGGACAGGGCAAAGTGGCATTCAGTACTTC. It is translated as CASSQRTGQSGIQYF.

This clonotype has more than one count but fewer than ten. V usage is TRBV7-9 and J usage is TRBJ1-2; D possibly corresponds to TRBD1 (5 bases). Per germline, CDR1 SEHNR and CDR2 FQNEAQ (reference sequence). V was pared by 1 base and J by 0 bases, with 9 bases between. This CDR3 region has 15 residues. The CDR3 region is CASSLGSGPNYGYTF. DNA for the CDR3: TGTGCCAGCAGCTTAGGGTCAGGGCCTAACTATGGCTACACCTTC.

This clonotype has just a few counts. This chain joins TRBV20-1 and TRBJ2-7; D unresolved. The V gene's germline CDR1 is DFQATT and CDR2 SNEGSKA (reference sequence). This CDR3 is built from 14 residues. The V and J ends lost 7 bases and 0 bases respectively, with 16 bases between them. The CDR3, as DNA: TGCAGTGTTATCGAAGGCGGCCTCTCCTACGAGCAGTACTTC. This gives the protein CSVIEGGLSYEQYF.

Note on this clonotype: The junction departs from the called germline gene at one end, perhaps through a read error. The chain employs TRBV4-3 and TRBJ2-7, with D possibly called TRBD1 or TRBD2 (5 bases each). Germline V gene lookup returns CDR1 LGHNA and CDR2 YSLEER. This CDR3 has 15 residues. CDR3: CASSQERGPSNEQYF. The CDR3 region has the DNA TGCGCCAGCAGCCAAGAGAGGGGACCCTCCAACGAGCAGTACTTC.

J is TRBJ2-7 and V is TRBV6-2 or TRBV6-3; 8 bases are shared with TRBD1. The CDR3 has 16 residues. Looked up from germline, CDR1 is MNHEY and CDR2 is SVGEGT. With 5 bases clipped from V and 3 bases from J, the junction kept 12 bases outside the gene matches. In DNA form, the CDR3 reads TGTGCCAGCAGTCCGCCCAGGACAGGGTCGAACTACGAGCAGTACTTC. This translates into CASSPPRTGSNYEQYF.

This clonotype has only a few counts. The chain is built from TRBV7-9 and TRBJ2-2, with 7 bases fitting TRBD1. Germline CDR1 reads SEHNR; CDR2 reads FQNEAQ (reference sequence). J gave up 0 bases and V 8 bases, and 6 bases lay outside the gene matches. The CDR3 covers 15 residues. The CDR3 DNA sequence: TGTGCCAGCGCCCCGACAGGGTCGAACACCGGGGAGCTGTTTTTT. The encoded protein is CASAPTGSNTGELFF.

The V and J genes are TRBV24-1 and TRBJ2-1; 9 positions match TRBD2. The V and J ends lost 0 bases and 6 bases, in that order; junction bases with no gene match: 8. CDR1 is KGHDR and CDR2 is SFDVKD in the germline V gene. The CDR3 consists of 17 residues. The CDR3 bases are TGTGCCACCAGTGATTTGAACGCGGGGGGGATATCCAATGAGCAGTTCTTC. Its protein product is CATSDLNAGGISNEQFF.